One sample yielded the 21 T cell receptor beta chains listed below, sequenced in a study of blood T cell repertoires in COVID-19 (dated by TCRdb to about 2020). Library preparation was by the immunoSEQ multiplex PCR assay. TCRdb took over this immuneACCESS table, retaining in-frame rearrangements with V and J assigned. Such tables are incomplete; in checked studies, under half of the missing clones stem from an unresolved V gene, and the remainder is unexplained. The sample data list about 140,000 clones, and about 79% of these were observed just once. Of the sample, less than 3% falls within the top ten clones. The sample consisted of PBMCs or T cells enriched from blood (not recorded which). The receptor source for this set is a woman in her 50s who had recovered from COVID-19.

The chain couples TRBV7-9 to TRBJ1-1; D is unresolved. V was trimmed by 1 base and J by 0 bases, leaving 9 bases between them. The CDR3 has 15 residues. The germline V gene has CDR1 SEHNR and CDR2 FQNEAQ (reference sequence). The CDR3 is CASSLDSTVNTEAFF. CDR3 DNA sequence: TGTGCCAGCAGCTTAGATAGTACGGTGAACACTGAAGCTTTCTTT.

The CDR3 coding sequence is TGTGCCTGGGGACGGCGCACAGGGAGCAATCAGCCCCAGCATTTT. Translation gives CAWGRRTGSNQPQHF. The gene calls are TRBV30 and TRBJ1-5, with D possibly matching TRBD1 (6 bases). CDR3 length equals 15 residues. V lost 5 bases, J lost 1 base, and 15 bases lay in between. The germline gives CDR1 GTSNPN, CDR2 SVGIG (reference sequence).

The sample holds a few counts of this clone. The chain links TRBV29-1 to TRBJ2-1; 13 bases are a match to TRBD2. The CDR3 runs to 19 residues. Germline values: CDR1 SQVTM, CDR2 ANQGSEA. V lost 4 bases, J lost 0 bases, and 12 bases stayed unmatched. This chain's CDR3 is CSVGWLLAGGPYSYNEQFF. CDR3 coding DNA: TGCAGCGTTGGATGGCTACTAGCGGGAGGGCCGTACTCCTACAATGAGCAGTTCTTC.

The chain recombines TRBV6-5 with TRBJ2-1; TRBD1 matches 7 bases. This CDR3 spans 14 amino acids. With 2 bases clipped from V and 10 bases from J, the junction kept 8 bases outside the gene matches. The germline gives CDR1 MNHEY, CDR2 SVGAGI. In DNA form, the CDR3 reads TGTGCCAGCAGTTACCTACAGGGGATTAGGGAGCAGTTCTTC. As protein: CASSYLQGIREQFF.

V usage is TRBV6-1 and J usage is TRBJ1-2, with a weak D call TRBD1 (6 bases). CDR1 and CDR2 (germline): MNHNS, SASEGT. V shed 1 base and J shed 4 bases, with 13 bases lying between them. This CDR3 has 15 amino acids. The CDR3 DNA is TGTGCCAGCAGTGAAGAAAAGGGACAAGGCTATGGCTACACCTTC. Translation: CASSEEKGQGYGYTF.

The chain has TRBV7-6 and TRBJ2-5, with D possibly being TRBD1 (5 bases). Trimming took off 2 bases at V and 4 bases at J, with 8 bases between the two ends. CDR3 size: 13 residues. The germline V gene encodes CDR1 SGHVS and CDR2 FNYEAQ. CDR3 in amino acids: CASSLRQRETQYF. CDR3 DNA: TGTGCCAGCAGCTTAAGACAGAGAGAGACCCAGTACTTC.

This clone showed up just a few times. The genes are TRBV5-6 and TRBJ1-1; TRBD1 might be the D (5 bases). The CDR3 sequence is 14 residues long. Germline V lookup: CDR1 SGHDT, CDR2 YYEEEE. Trimming pared 7 bases from V and 0 bases from J, leaving 13 bases between. CDR3 loop: CASVLKGLNTEAFF. The CDR3 nucleotides read TGTGCCAGCGTCCTGAAGGGGTTGAACACTGAAGCTTTCTTT.

This clone was observed a single time. This chain uses TRBV14 with TRBJ2-7, with TRBD2 matching 10 bases. V lost 5 bases and J lost 0; bases outside the gene matches: 1. The CDR3 runs 14 residues. The germline CDR1 and CDR2 sequences are SGHDN and FVKESK. The CDR3 here is CASSSGRASYEQYF. In nucleotides, the CDR3 is TGTGCCAGCAGCAGCGGGAGGGCCTCCTACGAGCAGTACTTC.

The count of this clone is one. The chain uses TRBV6-5 and TRBJ2-5; tentative D call: TRBD1 (5 bases). Germline CDR1 and CDR2: MNHEY and SVGAGI. The CDR3 sequence is 14 residues long. The V gene lost 9 bases and the J gene lost 1 base, with 15 bases spanning the gap. CDR3 DNA sequence: TGTGCCAGTTTTCGGAACAGGCCCCAAGAGACCCAGTACTTC. It codes for CASFRNRPQETQYF.

The chain is built from TRBV2 and TRBJ2-7; TRBD1 agrees at 8 bases. This CDR3 spans 15 amino acids. Germline CDR1 and CDR2: SNHLY and FYNNEI. The V segment lost 1 base and the J segment 6 bases; nucleotides outside the gene matches: 8. The CDR3 reads CASSEGNRGIGEQYF. CDR3 bases: TGTGCCAGCAGTGAAGGCAACAGGGGGATCGGCGAGCAGTACTTC.

The chain uses TRBV3-1 (or the pseudogene TRBV3-2) and TRBJ1-4; 7 nucleotides agree with TRBD1. The CDR3 has 15 residues. CDR1 is LGHDT and CDR2 is YNNKEL in the germline V gene (reference sequence). V shed 3 bases, J shed 3 bases, and the junction held 4 bases outside the gene matches. The chain's CDR3 is CASSHTGASNEKLFF. The CDR3 DNA reads as TGTGCCAGCAGCCATACAGGGGCCTCTAATGAAAAACTGTTTTTT.

This clone has just a few counts. The V and J genes are TRBV27 and TRBJ1-6; perhaps TRBD1 as D (5 bases). Trimming took 7 bases from V and 4 from J, leaving 17 bases between them. The CDR3 has 16 amino acids. CDR1 MNHEY and CDR2 SMNVEV come from the germline V gene (reference sequence). The CDR3 protein is CASMSVRVMYNSPLHF. CDR3 coding DNA: TGTGCCAGCATGTCTGTCAGGGTGATGTATAATTCACCCCTCCACTTT.

The V gene is TRBV5-3, the J gene TRBJ1-4, with D possibly TRBD1 on 5 matching bases. TRBV5-3 is designated an ORF whose function remains uncertain. Trimming took off 4 bases at V and 8 bases at J, with 27 bases between the two ends. The CDR3 is made up of 18 amino acids. The CDR3 DNA follows: TGTGCCAGAAGCCGTACAGGTCTAGGCGGGGATCGGGAGGAAAAACTGTTTTTT. Protein: CARSRTGLGGDREEKLFF.

For the CDR3, the DNA is TGTGCCAGCAGCTTAGGACAGGGTGGTAGGAATCAGCCCCAGCATTTT. This gives the protein CASSLGQGGRNQPQHF. V is TRBV7-9 and J is TRBJ1-5, with 7 bases identical to TRBD1. CDR1 and CDR2 (germline): SEHNR, FQNEAQ (reference sequence). Trimming at V came to 1 base and at J to 4 bases, leaving 7 bases not matched to a gene. The CDR3 loop spans 16 amino acids.

V usage is TRBV4-2 and J usage is TRBJ2-2, with 7 bases aligning to TRBD1. Trimming cost V 4 bases and J 1 base; bases outside gene matches: 3. Germline assignment: CDR1 LGHNA and CDR2 YNFKEQ. The CDR3 totals 15 residues. CDR3 in amino acids: CASSPDRRNTGELFF. Written as DNA, the CDR3 is TGTGCCAGCAGCCCGGACAGGAGGAACACCGGGGAGCTGTTTTTT.

The chain couples TRBV6-5 to TRBJ1-1; D remains unclear. The CDR3 runs 13 residues. Trimming removed 6 bases from V and 3 bases from J, with 11 bases in between. In germline, CDR1 is MNHEY, CDR2 SVGAGI. The CDR3 spells CASRQFRDTEAFF. The CDR3 coding sequence is TGTGCCAGCAGGCAGTTTCGGGACACTGAAGCTTTCTTT.

This rearrangement joins TRBV6-5 to TRBJ1-2; the D gene is possibly TRBD1 (6 bases). The CDR3 spans 13 residues. The germline V gene has CDR1 MNHEY and CDR2 SVGAGI. Between the trimmed V and J ends, which lost 6 bases and 8 bases, there was a span of 16 bases. The CDR3 nucleotides are TGTGCCAGCAGCATCAGGGGAGCGGACGGCTACACCTTC. The encoded protein is CASSIRGADGYTF.

This clone was seen a few times. V gene TRBV7-8 combines with J gene TRBJ1-5; D not resolved. The germline V and J ends were trimmed by 4 bases and 5 bases, with 27 bases remaining between them. This CDR3 region has 19 residues. Germline V gene data show CDR1 as SGHVS and CDR2 as FQNEAQ. CDR3 loop: CASSSDHVPSRQVHQPQHF. CDR3 nucleotide sequence: TGTGCCAGCAGCTCGGATCACGTACCCTCCCGGCAGGTACATCAGCCCCAGCATTTT.

This chain uses TRBV30 with TRBJ2-1, with 10 bases identical to TRBD2. From germline, CDR1 is GTSNPN and CDR2 SVGIG (reference sequence). This CDR3 region has 18 residues. The V and J ends lost 2 bases and 0 bases, in that order; junction bases with no gene match: 10. The CDR3 loop reads CAWSLRLAGLSSYNEQFF. The DNA of the CDR3 is TGTGCCTGGAGTCTTAGACTAGCGGGCCTGAGCTCCTACAATGAGCAGTTCTTC.

The rearrangement joins TRBV11-2 to TRBJ1-6, with 8 positions matching TRBD1. The CDR3 has 14 residues. Germline values: CDR1 SGHAT, CDR2 FQNNGV. J lost 7 bases, V lost 6 bases, and 5 bases had no gene match. CDR3 amino acids: CASSQDRVNSPLHF. The CDR3 nucleotides are TGTGCCAGCAGTCAGGACAGGGTAAATTCACCCCTCCACTTT.

The V gene is TRBV2, the J gene TRBJ2-1; the D gene is possibly TRBD2 (6 bases). Germline values: CDR1 SNHLY, CDR2 FYNNEI. V was shortened by 7 bases and J by 5 bases, with 21 bases between the two germline ends. The length of the CDR3 is 16 residues. This CDR3 reads CASTTLGLASHNEQFF. CDR3 in DNA: TGTGCCAGCACCACCCTCGGGCTAGCGTCACACAATGAGCAGTTCTTC. Using reference TRBV2 and TRBJ2-1 for the parts outside the CDR3, the full variable domain is EPEVTQTPSHQVTQMGQEVILRCVPISNHLYFYWYRQILGQKVEFLVSFYNNEISEKSEIFDDQFSVERPDGSNFTLKIRSTKLEDSAMYFCASTTLGLASHNEQFFGPGTRLTVL.